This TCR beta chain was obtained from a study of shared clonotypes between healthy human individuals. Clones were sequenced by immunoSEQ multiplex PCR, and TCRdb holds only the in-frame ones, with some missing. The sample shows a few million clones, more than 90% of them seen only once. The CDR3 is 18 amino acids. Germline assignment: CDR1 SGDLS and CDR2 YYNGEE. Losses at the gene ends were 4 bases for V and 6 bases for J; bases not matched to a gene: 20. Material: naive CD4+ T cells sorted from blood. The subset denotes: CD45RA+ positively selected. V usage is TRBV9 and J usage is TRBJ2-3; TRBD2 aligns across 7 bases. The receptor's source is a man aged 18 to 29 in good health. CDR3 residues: CASSPTLGTTRVVDTQYF. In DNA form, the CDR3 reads TGTGCCAGCAGCCCGACCCTCGGGACTACCAGAGTCGTCGATACGCAGTATTTT.